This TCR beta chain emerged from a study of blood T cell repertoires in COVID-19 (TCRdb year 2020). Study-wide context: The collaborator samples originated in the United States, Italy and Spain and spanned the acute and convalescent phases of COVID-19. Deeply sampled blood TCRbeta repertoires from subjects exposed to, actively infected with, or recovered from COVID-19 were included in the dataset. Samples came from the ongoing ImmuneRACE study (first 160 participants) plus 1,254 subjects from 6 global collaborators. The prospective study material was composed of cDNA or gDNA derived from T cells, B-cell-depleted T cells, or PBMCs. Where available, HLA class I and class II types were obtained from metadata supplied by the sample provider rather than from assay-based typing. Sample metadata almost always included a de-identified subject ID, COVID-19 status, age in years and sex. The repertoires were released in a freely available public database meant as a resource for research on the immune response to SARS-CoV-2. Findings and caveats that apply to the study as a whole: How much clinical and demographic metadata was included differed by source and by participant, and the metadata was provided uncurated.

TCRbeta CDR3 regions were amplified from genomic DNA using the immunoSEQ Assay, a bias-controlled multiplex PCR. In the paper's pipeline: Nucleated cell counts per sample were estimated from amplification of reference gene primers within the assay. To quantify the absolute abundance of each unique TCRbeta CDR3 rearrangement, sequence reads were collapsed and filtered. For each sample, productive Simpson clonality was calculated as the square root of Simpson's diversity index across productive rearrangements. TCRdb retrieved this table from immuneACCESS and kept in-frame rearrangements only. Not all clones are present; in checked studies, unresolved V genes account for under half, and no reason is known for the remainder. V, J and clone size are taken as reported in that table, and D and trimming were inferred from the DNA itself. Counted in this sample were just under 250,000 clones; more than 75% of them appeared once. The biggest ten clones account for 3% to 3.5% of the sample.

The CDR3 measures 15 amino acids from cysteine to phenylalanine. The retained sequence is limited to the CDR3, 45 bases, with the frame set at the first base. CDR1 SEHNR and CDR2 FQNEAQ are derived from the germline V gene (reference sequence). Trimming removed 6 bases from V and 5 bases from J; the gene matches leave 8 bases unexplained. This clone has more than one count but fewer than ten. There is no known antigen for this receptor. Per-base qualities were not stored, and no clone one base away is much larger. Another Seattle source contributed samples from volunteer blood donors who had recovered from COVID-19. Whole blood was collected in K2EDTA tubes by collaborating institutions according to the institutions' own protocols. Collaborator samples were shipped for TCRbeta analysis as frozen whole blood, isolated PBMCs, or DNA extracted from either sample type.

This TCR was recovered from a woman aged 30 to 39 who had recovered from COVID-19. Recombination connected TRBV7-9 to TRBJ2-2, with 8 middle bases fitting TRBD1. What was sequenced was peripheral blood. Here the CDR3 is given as CASRLSGGGTGELFF. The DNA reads TGTGCCAGCAGGTTATCAGGGGGCGGAACCGGGGAGCTGTTTTTT.